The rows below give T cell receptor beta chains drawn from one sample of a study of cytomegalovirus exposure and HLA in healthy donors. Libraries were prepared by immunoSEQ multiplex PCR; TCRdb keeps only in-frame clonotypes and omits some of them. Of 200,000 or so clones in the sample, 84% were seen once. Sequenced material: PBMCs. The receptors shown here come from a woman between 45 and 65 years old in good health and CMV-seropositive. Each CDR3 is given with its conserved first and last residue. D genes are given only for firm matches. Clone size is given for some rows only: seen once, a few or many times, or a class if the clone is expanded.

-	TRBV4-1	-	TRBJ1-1	CASSQGSDSHTEAFF	TGCGCCAGCAGCCAAGGCTCCGACAGTCACACTGAAGCTTTCTTT
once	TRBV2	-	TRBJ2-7	CASTFARNEQYF	TGTGCCAGCACATTCGCGAGGAACGAGCAGTACTTC
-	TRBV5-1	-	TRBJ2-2	CASSSRIDTGELFF	TGCGCCAGCAGCTCGAGGATTGACACCGGGGAGCTGTTTTTT
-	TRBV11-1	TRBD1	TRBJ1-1	CASSFRAGGGTEAFF	TGTGCCAGCAGCTTTAGGGCAGGGGGCGGTACTGAAGCTTTCTTT
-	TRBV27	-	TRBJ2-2	CASSPIAGINIGELFF	TGTGCCAGCAGTCCTATCGCGGGGATTAACATCGGGGAGCTGTTTTTT
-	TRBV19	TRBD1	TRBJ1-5	CASSQGVSQPQHF	TGTGCCAGTAGCCAGGGGGTCAGTCAGCCCCAGCATTTT
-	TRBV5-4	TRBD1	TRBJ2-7	CASSFPGQPYEQYF	TGTGCCAGCAGCTTTCCGGGACAGCCTTACGAGCAGTACTTC
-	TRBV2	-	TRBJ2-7	CASRLSARSYEQYF	TGTGCCAGCAGGTTGAGCGCCCGCTCCTACGAGCAGTACTTC
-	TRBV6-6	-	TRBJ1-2	CASSYGGEPNYGYTF	TGTGCCAGCAGTTACGGGGGGGAGCCTAACTATGGCTACACCTTC
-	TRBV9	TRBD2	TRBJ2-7	CASSPRGREQLYEQYF	TGTGCCAGCAGCCCCAGAGGGAGGGAACAACTTTACGAGCAGTACTTC
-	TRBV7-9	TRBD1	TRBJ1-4	CASSSGTGGREKLFF	TGTGCCAGCAGCTCGGGGACAGGGGGCAGAGAAAAACTGTTTTTT
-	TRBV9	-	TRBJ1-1	CASSAEAHTEAFF	TGTGCCAGCAGCGCCGAAGCCCACACTGAAGCTTTCTTT
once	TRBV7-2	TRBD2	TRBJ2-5	CASNLPKSGGEETQYF	TGTGCCAGCAACTTACCCAAAAGCGGGGGGGAAGAGACCCAGTACTTC
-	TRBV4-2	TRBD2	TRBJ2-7	CASSQEAGGGGYEQYF	TGTGCCAGCAGCCAAGAGGCGGGGGGGGGCGGATACGAGCAGTACTTC
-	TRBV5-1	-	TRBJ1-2	CASSLAWGEGLDYGYTF	TGCGCCAGCAGCTTGGCCTGGGGGGAAGGGTTGGACTATGGCTACACCTTC
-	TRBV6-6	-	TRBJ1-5	CASSYSEGSNQPQHF	TGTGCCAGCAGTTACTCGGAGGGGAGCAATCAGCCCCAGCATTTT
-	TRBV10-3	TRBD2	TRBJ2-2	CAISGGENTGELFF	TGTGCCATCAGCGGGGGGGAGAACACCGGGGAGCTGTTTTTT
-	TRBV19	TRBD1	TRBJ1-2	CASSISGGHYGYTF	TGTGCCAGTAGTATTTCAGGGGGCCACTATGGCTACACCTTC
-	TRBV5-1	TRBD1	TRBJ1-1	CASSLGAKGASTEAFF	TGCGCCAGCAGCTTGGGGGCAAAGGGGGCGAGTACTGAAGCTTTCTTT
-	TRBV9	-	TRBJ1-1	CASSSRTDGNTEAFF	TGTGCCAGCAGCTCGAGGACTGATGGGAACACTGAAGCTTTCTTT
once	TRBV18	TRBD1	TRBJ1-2	CASSPGQGLYYGYTF	TGTGCCAGCTCTCCCGGACAGGGTCTATACTATGGCTACACCTTC
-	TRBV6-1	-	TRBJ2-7	CASSLLTGLYEQYF	TGTGCCAGCAGTTTGTTGACAGGCCTTTACGAGCAGTACTTC
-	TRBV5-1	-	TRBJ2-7	CASSLRGNHHEQYF	TGCGCCAGCAGCTTGCGAGGGAATCACCACGAGCAGTACTTC
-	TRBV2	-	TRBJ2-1	CASSAGVGSYNEQFF	TGTGCCAGCAGTGCAGGGGTGGGCTCCTACAATGAGCAGTTCTTC
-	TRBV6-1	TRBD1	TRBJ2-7	CASSSTGKTYEQYF	TGTGCCAGCAGTTCGACAGGGAAAACCTACGAGCAGTACTTC
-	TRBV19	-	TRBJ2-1	CASHQPAGNNEQFF	TGTGCCAGTCATCAGCCGGCGGGGAACAATGAGCAGTTCTTC
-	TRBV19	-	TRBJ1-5	CASSPQIINQPQHF	TGTGCCAGTAGTCCACAGATAATCAATCAGCCCCAGCATTTT
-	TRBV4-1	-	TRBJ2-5	CASSRDTLQETQYF	TGCGCCAGCAGCCGGGACACCTTACAAGAGACCCAGTACTTC
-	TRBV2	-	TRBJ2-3	CASSRGRAGDTQYF	TGTGCCAGCAGCCGAGGGCGGGCGGGTGATACGCAGTATTTT
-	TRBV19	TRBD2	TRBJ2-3	CASSIQRGRQYF	TGTGCCAGTAGTATCCAGCGGGGCCGGCAGTATTTT
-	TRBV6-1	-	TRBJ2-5	CASSSGALGRETQYF	TGTGCCAGCAGTTCCGGTGCGCTGGGCCGAGAGACCCAGTACTTC
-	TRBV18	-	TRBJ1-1	CASSPSRGVTEAFF	TGTGCCAGCTCACCAAGTCGGGGGGTCACTGAAGCTTTCTTT
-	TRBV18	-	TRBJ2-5	CASSPFREETQYF	TGTGCCAGCTCACCCTTCAGGGAAGAGACCCAGTACTTC
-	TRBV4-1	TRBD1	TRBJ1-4	CASSQGRSAGGSEKLFF	TGCGCCAGCAGCCAAGGGAGGTCGGCAGGGGGGTCCGAAAAACTGTTTTTT
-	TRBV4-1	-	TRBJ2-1	CASSQERQSLREQFF	TGCGCCAGCAGCCAAGAGAGGCAGAGTTTGCGGGAGCAGTTCTTC
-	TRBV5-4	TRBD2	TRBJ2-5	CASSPGTSGGQETQYF	TGTGCCAGCAGCCCCGGGACTAGCGGGGGTCAAGAGACCCAGTACTTC
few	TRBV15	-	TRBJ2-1	CATSRDTAYNEQFF	TGTGCCACCAGCAGAGATACGGCCTACAATGAGCAGTTCTTC
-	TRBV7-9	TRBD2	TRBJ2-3	CASSLGTSATDTQYF	TGTGCCAGCAGCTTAGGGACTAGCGCTACAGATACGCAGTATTTT
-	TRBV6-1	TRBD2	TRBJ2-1	CASKASGGSNEQFF	TGTGCCAGCAAGGCTAGCGGGGGATCCAATGAGCAGTTCTTC
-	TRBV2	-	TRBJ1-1	CASRVTLETEAFF	TGTGCCAGCAGGGTTACCTTGGAGACTGAAGCTTTCTTT
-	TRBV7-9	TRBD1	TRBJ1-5	CASSEGGRGRKPGQPQHF	TGTGCCAGCAGCGAAGGGGGCAGGGGGCGCAAGCCGGGTCAGCCCCAGCATTTT
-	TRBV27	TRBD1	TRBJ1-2	CASSPRGQGALGYTF	TGTGCCAGCAGTCCACGGGGACAGGGGGCGCTTGGCTACACCTTC
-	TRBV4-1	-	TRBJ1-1	CASSQEGPPGEGSTEAFF	TGCGCCAGCAGCCAAGAGGGCCCCCCAGGGGAGGGCTCCACTGAAGCTTTCTTT
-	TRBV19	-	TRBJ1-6	CASSLDTSMAPLHF	TGTGCCAGTAGCCTGGACACGAGTATGGCACCCCTCCACTTT
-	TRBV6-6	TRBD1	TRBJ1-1	CASSYPDRGTEAFF	TGTGCCAGCAGTTACCCGGACAGGGGCACTGAAGCTTTCTTT
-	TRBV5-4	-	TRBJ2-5	CASSPGWETQYF	TGTGCCAGCAGTCCCGGTTGGGAGACCCAGTACTTC
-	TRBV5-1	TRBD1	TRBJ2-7	CASSPRDRTYEQYF	TGCGCCAGCAGCCCGCGGGACAGGACCTACGAGCAGTACTTC
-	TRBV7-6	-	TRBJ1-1	CASSSLGGLNTEAFF	TGTGCCAGCAGCTCACTAGGAGGGTTGAACACTGAAGCTTTCTTT
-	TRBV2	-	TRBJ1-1	CASSDRGLNTEAFF	TGTGCCAGCAGTGACAGGGGTCTGAACACTGAAGCTTTCTTT